These 3 T cell receptor beta chains share one sample of origin, sequenced in a study of human T cells and chemical hapten exposure. TCRdb redid the calling of the RACE reads with MiXCR, one entry per CDR3 protein. The sample records around 300,000 distinct CDR3 sequences, 4.5% to 7% being singletons. Time point specified: pre-sensitization, week 0. Treatment reported: therapeutic diphenylcyclopropenone sensitization with weekly scalp DPC. The sample in question was whole blood, obtained in connection with sensitization to the hapten diphenylcyclopropenone (DPC). The receptors here all came from a woman younger than 30 with alopecia areata. Some clones in this sample may be carry-over from other donors' samples.

V gene TRBV6-6 combines with J gene TRBJ2-7; 8 bases fit TRBD1. In germline, CDR1 is MNHNY, CDR2 SVGAGI (reference sequence). Germline trimming cut 0 bases from V and 4 bases from J; bases unmatched to any gene: 5. The CDR3 is 15 amino acids. CDR3 region: CASSYSDRAVYEQYF. Written as DNA, the CDR3 is TGTGCCAGCAGTTACTCGGACAGGGCGGTATACGAGCAGTACTTC.

This clonotype was seen many times. The V call is TRBV5-1, the J call TRBJ1-2, with a weak D call TRBD1 (5 bases). Germline V gives CDR1 SGHRS, CDR2 YFSETQ. Trimming took 0 bases from V and 2 from J, leaving 5 bases between them. CDR3 length: 13 residues. The CDR3 coding sequence is TGCGCCAGCAGCTTGGGGGACAACTATGGCTACACCTTC. Its translation is CASSLGDNYGYTF.

In this sample, this clonotype turned up many times. In DNA form, the CDR3 reads TGCGCCAGCAGCTTGGGGGAGGGCACAGATACGCAGTATTTT. Its translation: CASSLGEGTDTQYF. V is TRBV5-1 and J is TRBJ2-3; TRBD2 is a possible D gene (6 bases). Germline V gives CDR1 SGHRS, CDR2 YFSETQ. The CDR3 extends over 14 amino acids. The V end lost 0 bases, the J end lost 1 base, and 6 bases lay between the germline ends.